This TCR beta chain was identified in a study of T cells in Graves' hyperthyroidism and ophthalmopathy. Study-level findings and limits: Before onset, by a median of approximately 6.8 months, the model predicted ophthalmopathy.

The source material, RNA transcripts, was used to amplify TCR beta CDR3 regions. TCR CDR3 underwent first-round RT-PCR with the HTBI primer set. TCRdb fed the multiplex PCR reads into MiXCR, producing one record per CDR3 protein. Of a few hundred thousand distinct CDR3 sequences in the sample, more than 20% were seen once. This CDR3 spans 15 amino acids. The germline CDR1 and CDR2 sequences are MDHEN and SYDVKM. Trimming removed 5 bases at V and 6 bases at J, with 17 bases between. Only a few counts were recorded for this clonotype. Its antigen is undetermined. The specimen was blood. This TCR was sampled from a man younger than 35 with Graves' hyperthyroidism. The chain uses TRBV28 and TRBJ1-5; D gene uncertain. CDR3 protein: CASSKSRVLSQPQHF. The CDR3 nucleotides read TGTGCCAGCAGTAAATCAAGGGTTTTAAGTCAGCCCCAGCATTTT.